The 24 T cell receptor beta chains presented below share a single source sample, sequenced in a study of blood T cell repertoires in COVID-19 (dated by TCRdb to about 2020). Libraries came from the immunoSEQ multiplex PCR assay. TCRdb provides this immuneACCESS table in a form limited to in-frame rearrangements. Some clones are lacking; in checked studies, under half of them reflect an unresolved V gene, and why the rest are absent is not known. Counted in this sample were roughly 280,000 clones; roughly 90% of them appeared once. In total, the top ten clones hold around 1.9% of the sample. Sequenced input: PBMCs or T cells enriched from blood (not recorded which). The receptor set was obtained from a woman in her sixties who had recovered from COVID-19.

The chain combines TRBV9 with TRBJ1-1; D might be TRBD1 (5 bases). There are 13 residues in the CDR3. Trimming removed 4 bases from V and 5 bases from J, with 12 bases in between. Germline V CDR1 and CDR2: SGDLS, YYNGEE. The CDR3 coding sequence is TGTGCCAGCAGCCCCCGTGGGGGGACTGAAGCTTTCTTT. Translation gives CASSPRGGTEAFF.

The genes are TRBV5-4 and TRBJ1-1; perhaps TRBD1 as D (6 bases). Germline V lookup: CDR1 SGHNT, CDR2 YYREEE (reference sequence). The ends were cut back, 2 bases at V and 4 bases at J, with 9 bases in the middle. This CDR3 is built from 13 residues. The CDR3 here is CASSLEGVTEAFF. The CDR3 DNA reads as TGTGCCAGCAGCTTAGAGGGGGTCACTGAAGCTTTCTTT.

This sequence joins TRBV30 and TRBJ2-5, with 7 bases lining up with TRBD1. V lost 3 bases, J lost 0 bases, and 4 bases stayed unmatched. CDR3 size: 14 residues. From germline, CDR1 is GTSNPN and CDR2 SVGIG (reference sequence). The CDR3 nucleotides read TGTGCCTGGAGCCGGGACAGCTACCAAGAGACCCAGTACTTC. It codes for CAWSRDSYQETQYF. The full variable domain, completed using reference TRBV30 and TRBJ2-5, is SQTIHQWPATLVQPVGSPLSLECTVEGTSNPNLYWYRQAAGRGLQLLFYSVGIGQISSEVPQNLSASRPQDRQFILSSKKLLLSDSGFYLCAWSRDSYQETQYFGPGTRLLVL.

V is TRBV11-2 and J is TRBJ1-2; tentative D call: TRBD1 (6 bases). Trimming took 6 bases from V and 0 from J, leaving 14 bases between them. CDR1 SGHAT and CDR2 FQNNGV come from the germline V gene. There are 15 residues in the CDR3. In DNA form, the CDR3 reads TGTGCCAGCAGGCAGGGGAGGGTTCCTAACTATGGCTACACCTTC. Encoded protein: CASRQGRVPNYGYTF.

The chain employs TRBV13 and TRBJ1-1; no firm D call. Germline values: CDR1 PRHDT, CDR2 FYEKMQ (reference sequence). This CDR3 comprises 11 residues. V lost 8 bases and J lost 7, with 11 bases in between. The CDR3 loop is CASYREGEAFF. CDR3 in DNA: TGTGCCAGCTATCGTGAGGGTGAAGCTTTCTTT.

The chain joins TRBV19 to TRBJ2-1, with 8 bases identical to TRBD1. The germline CDR1 and CDR2 sequences are LNHDA and SQIVND (reference sequence). The CDR3 length is 13 residues. The ends lost 8 bases at V and 2 bases at J; junction bases unmatched: 2. The CDR3 reads CASGQGPYNEQFF. The DNA for the CDR3 is TGTGCCAGTGGACAGGGACCCTACAATGAGCAGTTCTTC.

The V call is TRBV5-1, the J call TRBJ2-2; D perhaps matches TRBD2 (5 bases). V was cut by 7 bases and J by 4 bases, with 17 bases left in between. This CDR3 is 15 amino acids long. Germline CDR1 and CDR2: SGHRS and YFSETQ. CDR3 in amino acids: CASGQDGVSTGELFF. CDR3 bases: TGCGCCAGCGGGCAGGACGGGGTTTCCACCGGGGAGCTGTTTTTT.

The CDR3 sequence is CASSATGLAPEQYF. In DNA, the CDR3 is TGTGCCAGCAGTGCGACAGGGTTGGCCCCCGAGCAGTACTTC. This chain links TRBV9 with TRBJ2-7, with TRBD1 matching over 7 bases. After removal of 5 bases from V and 6 bases from J, the junction contained 11 bases not matched to a gene. CDR3 length equals 14 residues. The V gene's germline CDR1 is SGDLS and CDR2 YYNGEE.

The chain has TRBV28 and TRBJ2-7, with 8 nucleotides matching TRBD1. Germline V CDR1 and CDR2: MDHEN, SYDVKM. This CDR3 spans 14 amino acids. The V and J ends lost 5 bases and 6 bases, in that order; junction bases with no gene match: 9. In DNA form, the CDR3 reads TGTGCCAGCAGTCCCCGACAGGGGTTAGGCGAGCAGTACTTC. It yields the protein CASSPRQGLGEQYF.

CDR3 nucleotides: TGTGCCAGCAGCTCTAATGACGGGACAGGGCTTGAAAAACTGTTTTTT. Amino acid sequence: CASSSNDGTGLEKLFF. The V gene is TRBV7-9, the J gene TRBJ1-4; 9 positions match TRBD1. In germline, CDR1 is SEHNR, CDR2 FQNEAQ (reference sequence). This CDR3 spans 16 amino acids. With 4 bases clipped from V and 7 bases from J, the junction kept 10 bases outside the gene matches.

This clone was seen only once. For the CDR3, the DNA is TGCGCCAGCAGCTTGGAAATAGCGGTCTACAATGAGCAGTTCTTC. It translates to CASSLEIAVYNEQFF. This chain uses TRBV5-1 with TRBJ2-1; possibly TRBD2 for D (6 bases). From germline, CDR1 is SGHRS and CDR2 YFSETQ. The CDR3 length is 15 residues. V lost 0 bases to trimming and J lost 3 bases, with 10 bases between them.

The rearrangement uses TRBV18 and TRBJ1-1, with a weak D call TRBD1 (5 bases). The CDR3 runs to 14 residues. V was shortened by 6 bases and J by 1 base, with 12 bases between the two germline ends. Germline lookup yields CDR1 KGHSH and CDR2 LQKENI. The CDR3 nucleotides are TGTGCCAGCTCTACGACAGCTACGAACACTGAAGCTTTCTTT. It specifies CASSTTATNTEAFF. Looking up the rest from reference TRBV18 and TRBJ1-1 gives the full variable domain: NAGVMQNPRHLVRRRGQEARLRCSPMKGHSHVYWYRQLPEEGLKFMVYLQKENIIDESGMPKERFSAEFPKEGPSILRIQQVVRGDSAAYFCASSTTATNTEAFFGQGTRLTVV.

The chain carries TRBV30 and TRBJ1-1; D call uncertain. This CDR3 comprises 14 residues. Trimming cost V 0 bases and J 10 bases, with 18 bases left between them. Germline V gene lookup returns CDR1 GTSNPN and CDR2 SVGIG (reference sequence). In DNA, the CDR3 is TGTGCCTGGAGTGTAACCAATCTCCGGGGTCGAGCTTTCTTT. It encodes CAWSVTNLRGRAFF.

This chain joins TRBV29-1 and TRBJ2-1, with D possibly matching TRBD2 (5 bases). The CDR3 has 16 residues. Germline values: CDR1 SQVTM, CDR2 ANQGSEA. The V and J ends lost 2 bases and 3 bases respectively, with 17 bases between them. The CDR3, as DNA: TGCAGCGTTGAACCCTTTCTAGCAAGCTTCTACAATGAGCAGTTCTTC. This codes for CSVEPFLASFYNEQFF.

The chain joins TRBV19 to TRBJ2-7, with D hard to call. The V gene lost 5 bases and the J gene lost 2 bases, with 13 bases spanning the gap. Germline lookup yields CDR1 LNHDA and CDR2 SQIVND (reference sequence). The CDR3 spans 14 residues. The CDR3 is CASSLRVPPYEQYF. The CDR3 DNA reads as TGTGCCAGTAGTCTCCGGGTCCCCCCCTACGAGCAGTACTTC.

This chain joins TRBV10-2 and TRBJ1-2; D is unresolved. Per the germline V gene, CDR1 is WSHSY and CDR2 is SAAADI. This CDR3 spans 17 amino acids. Trimming removed 3 bases from V and 0 bases from J, with 17 bases in between. The CDR3 DNA follows: TGCGCCAGCAGTGATATAATTCCGGGGAACGCTAACTATGGCTACACCTTC. Its translation is CASSDIIPGNANYGYTF.

This rearrangement joins TRBV28 to TRBJ1-5; 9 bases are shared with TRBD1. With 5 bases clipped from V and 2 bases from J, the junction kept 10 bases outside the gene matches. CDR3 length equals 17 residues. Per germline, CDR1 MDHEN and CDR2 SYDVKM. In nucleotides, the CDR3 is TGTGCCAGCAGTCACGGGACAGGGAGATCAGGCAATCAGCCCCAGCATTTT. Translating gives CASSHGTGRSGNQPQHF.

This clone came up once. The rearrangement joins TRBV5-4 to TRBJ2-2, with 11 bases aligning to TRBD2. The V gene's germline CDR1 is SGHNT and CDR2 YYREEE (reference sequence). J was trimmed by 5 bases and V by 4 bases; bases with no gene match: 7. This CDR3 is built from 16 residues. CDR3 loop: CASSPRTSGGTGELFF. The DNA for the CDR3 is TGTGCCAGCAGCCCCCGAACTAGCGGGGGTACCGGGGAGCTGTTTTTT.

The V gene is TRBV7-8, the J gene TRBJ2-1; 10 bases line up with TRBD1. CDR1 and CDR2 (germline): SGHVS, FQNEAQ. The CDR3 consists of 16 residues. Unmatched junction bases numbered 12, after V lost 4 bases and J lost 9 bases. The CDR3 protein is CASSSGRDRGGGEQFF. Here the CDR3 DNA reads TGTGCCAGCAGCTCGGGCCGGGACAGGGGCGGGGGTGAGCAGTTCTTC.

The V gene is TRBV30, the J gene TRBJ1-1; 7 bases are shared with TRBD1. The trim removed 0 bases at V and 3 bases at J, leaving 7 bases unmatched. This CDR3 has 15 amino acids. Germline values: CDR1 GTSNPN, CDR2 SVGIG (reference sequence). CDR3 loop: CAWSVSPRGDTEAFF. The CDR3 DNA is TGTGCCTGGAGTGTATCCCCCAGGGGGGACACTGAAGCTTTCTTT.

This chain joins TRBV9 and TRBJ1-1; 11 bases map to TRBD1. V was pared by 0 bases and J by 8 bases, with 3 bases of the junction left unmatched. The CDR3 runs to 14 residues. CDR1 is SGDLS, CDR2 YYNGEE, per germline. The CDR3, as DNA: TGTGCCAGCAGCGTAGGGACAGGGGGCCGGGAAGCTTTCTTT. Translating gives CASSVGTGGREAFF.

The chain joins TRBV7-3 to TRBJ2-1, with TRBD2 matching 9 bases. Trimming cost V 2 bases and J 7 bases; bases outside gene matches: 0. The CDR3 is 13 amino acids. Per germline, CDR1 SGHTA and CDR2 FQGTGA. CDR3 sequence: CASSLAGGNEQFF. CDR3 DNA sequence: TGTGCCAGCAGCTTAGCGGGAGGGAATGAGCAGTTCTTC.

In DNA form, the CDR3 reads TGCAGCGTCGACACGGGGGAACTTAACTATGGCTACACCTTC. Its protein product is CSVDTGELNYGYTF. The genes are TRBV29-1 and TRBJ1-2, with D possibly being TRBD1 (5 bases). This CDR3 is built from 14 residues. The V gene's germline CDR1 is SQVTM and CDR2 ANQGSEA. V was pared by 6 bases and J by 1 base, with 15 bases between.

Here the CDR3 reads CASLQGTPEAFF. The CDR3 DNA sequence: TGTGCCAGTTTACAGGGGACCCCTGAAGCTTTCTTT. The chain joins TRBV2 to TRBJ1-1; the match to TRBD1 covers 7 bases. Germline assignment: CDR1 SNHLY and CDR2 FYNNEI. CDR3 length: 12 amino acids. V lost 9 bases to trimming and J lost 6 bases; unmatched junction nucleotides: 7. Full variable domain (missing parts from reference TRBV2 and TRBJ1-1): EPEVTQTPSHQVTQMGQEVILRCVPISNHLYFYWYRQILGQKVEFLVSFYNNEISEKSEIFDDQFSVERPDGSNFTLKIRSTKLEDSAMYFCASLQGTPEAFFGQGTRLTVV.